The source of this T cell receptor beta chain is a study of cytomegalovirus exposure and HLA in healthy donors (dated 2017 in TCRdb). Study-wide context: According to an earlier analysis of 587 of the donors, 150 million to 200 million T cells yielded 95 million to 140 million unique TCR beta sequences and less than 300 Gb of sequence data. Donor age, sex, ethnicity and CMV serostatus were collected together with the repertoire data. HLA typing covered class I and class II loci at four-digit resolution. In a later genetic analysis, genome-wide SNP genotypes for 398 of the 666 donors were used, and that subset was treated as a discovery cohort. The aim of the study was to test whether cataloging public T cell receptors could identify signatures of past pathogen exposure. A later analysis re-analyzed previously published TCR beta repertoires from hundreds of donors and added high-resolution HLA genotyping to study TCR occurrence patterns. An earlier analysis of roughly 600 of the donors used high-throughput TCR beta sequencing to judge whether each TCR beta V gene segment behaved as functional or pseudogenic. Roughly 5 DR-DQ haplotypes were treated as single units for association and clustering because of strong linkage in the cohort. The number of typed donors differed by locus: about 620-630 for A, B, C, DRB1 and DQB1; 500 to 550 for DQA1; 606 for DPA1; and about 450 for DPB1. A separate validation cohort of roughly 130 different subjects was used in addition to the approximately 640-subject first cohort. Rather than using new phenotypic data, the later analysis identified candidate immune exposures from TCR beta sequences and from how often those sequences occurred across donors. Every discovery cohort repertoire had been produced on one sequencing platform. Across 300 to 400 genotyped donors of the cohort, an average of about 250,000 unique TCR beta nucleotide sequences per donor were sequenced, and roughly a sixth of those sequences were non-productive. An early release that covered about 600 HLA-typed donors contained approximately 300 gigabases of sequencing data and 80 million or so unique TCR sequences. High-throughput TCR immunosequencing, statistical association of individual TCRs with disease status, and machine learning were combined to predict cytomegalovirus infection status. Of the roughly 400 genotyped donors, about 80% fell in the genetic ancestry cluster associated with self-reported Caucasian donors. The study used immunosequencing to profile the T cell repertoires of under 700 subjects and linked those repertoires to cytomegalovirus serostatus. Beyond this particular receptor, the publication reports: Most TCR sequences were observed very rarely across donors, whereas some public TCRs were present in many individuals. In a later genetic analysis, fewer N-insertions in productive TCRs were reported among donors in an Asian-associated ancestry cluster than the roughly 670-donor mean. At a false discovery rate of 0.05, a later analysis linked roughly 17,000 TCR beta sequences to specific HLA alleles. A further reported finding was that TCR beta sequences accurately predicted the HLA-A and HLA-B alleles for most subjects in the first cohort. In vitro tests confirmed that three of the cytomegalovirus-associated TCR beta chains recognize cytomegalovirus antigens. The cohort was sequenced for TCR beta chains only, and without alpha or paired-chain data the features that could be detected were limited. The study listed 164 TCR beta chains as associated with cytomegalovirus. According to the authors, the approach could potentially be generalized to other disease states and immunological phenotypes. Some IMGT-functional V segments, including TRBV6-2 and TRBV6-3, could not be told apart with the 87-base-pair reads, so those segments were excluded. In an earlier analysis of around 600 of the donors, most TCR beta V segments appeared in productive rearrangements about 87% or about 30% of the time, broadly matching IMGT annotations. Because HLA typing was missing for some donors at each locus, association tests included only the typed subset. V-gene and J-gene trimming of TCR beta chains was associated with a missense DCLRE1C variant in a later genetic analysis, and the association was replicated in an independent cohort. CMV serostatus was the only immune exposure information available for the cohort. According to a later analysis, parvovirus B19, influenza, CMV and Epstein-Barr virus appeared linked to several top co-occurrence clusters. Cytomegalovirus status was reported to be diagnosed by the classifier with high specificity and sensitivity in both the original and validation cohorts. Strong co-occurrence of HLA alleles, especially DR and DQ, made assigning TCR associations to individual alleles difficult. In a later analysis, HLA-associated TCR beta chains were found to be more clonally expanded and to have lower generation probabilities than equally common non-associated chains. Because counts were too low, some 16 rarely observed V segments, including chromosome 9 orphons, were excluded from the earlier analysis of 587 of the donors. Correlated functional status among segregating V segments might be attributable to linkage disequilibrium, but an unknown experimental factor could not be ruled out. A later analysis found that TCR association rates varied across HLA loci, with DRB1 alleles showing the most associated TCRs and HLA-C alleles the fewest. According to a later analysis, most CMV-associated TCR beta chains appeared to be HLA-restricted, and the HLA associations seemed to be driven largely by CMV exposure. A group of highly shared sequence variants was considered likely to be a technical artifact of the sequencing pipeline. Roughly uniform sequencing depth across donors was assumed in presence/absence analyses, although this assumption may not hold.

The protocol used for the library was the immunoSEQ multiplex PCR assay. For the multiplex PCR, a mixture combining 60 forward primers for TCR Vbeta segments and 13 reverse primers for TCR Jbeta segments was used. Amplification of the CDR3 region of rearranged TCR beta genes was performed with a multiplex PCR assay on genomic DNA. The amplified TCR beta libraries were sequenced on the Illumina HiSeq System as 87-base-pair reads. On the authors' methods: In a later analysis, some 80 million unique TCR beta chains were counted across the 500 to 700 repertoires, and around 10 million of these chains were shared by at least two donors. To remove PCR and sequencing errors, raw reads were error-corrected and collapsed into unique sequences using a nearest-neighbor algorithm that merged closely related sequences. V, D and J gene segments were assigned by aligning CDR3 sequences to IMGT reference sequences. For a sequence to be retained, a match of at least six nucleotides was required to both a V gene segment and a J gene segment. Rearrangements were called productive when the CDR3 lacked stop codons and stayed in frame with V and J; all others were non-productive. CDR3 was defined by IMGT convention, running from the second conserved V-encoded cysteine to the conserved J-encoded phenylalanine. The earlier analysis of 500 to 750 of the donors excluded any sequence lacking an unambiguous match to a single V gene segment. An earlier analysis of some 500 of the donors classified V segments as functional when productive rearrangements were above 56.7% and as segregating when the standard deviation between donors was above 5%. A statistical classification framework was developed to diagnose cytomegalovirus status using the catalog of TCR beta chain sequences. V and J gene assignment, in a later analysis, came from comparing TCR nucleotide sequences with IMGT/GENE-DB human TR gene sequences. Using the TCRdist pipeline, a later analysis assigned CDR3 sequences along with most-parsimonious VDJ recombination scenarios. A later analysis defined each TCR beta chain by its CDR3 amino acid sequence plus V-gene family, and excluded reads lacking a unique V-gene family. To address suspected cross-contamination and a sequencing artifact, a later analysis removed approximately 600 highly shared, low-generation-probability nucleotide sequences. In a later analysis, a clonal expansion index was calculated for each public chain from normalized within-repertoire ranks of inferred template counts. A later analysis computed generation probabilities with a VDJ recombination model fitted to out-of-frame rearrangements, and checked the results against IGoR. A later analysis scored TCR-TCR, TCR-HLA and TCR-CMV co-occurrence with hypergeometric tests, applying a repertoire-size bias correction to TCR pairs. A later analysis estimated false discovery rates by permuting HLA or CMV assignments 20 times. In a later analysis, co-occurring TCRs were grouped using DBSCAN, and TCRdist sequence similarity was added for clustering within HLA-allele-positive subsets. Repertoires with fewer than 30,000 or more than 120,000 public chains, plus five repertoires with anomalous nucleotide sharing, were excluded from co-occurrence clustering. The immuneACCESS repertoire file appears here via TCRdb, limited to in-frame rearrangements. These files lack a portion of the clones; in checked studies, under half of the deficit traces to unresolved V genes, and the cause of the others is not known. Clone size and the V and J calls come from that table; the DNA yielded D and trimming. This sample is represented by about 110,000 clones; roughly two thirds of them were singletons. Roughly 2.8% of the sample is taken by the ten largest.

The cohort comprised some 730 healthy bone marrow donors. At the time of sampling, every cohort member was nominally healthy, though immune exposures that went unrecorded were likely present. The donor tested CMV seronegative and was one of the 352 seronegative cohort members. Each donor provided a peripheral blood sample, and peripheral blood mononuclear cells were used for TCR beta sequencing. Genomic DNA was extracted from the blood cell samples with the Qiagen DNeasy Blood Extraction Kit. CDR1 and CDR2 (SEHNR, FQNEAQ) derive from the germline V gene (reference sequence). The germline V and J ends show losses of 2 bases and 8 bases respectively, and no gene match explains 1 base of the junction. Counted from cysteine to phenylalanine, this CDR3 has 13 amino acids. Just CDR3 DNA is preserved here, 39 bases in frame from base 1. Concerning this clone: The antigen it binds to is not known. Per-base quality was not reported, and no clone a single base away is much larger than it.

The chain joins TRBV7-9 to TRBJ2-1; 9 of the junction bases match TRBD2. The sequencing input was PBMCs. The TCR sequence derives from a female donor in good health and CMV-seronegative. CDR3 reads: CASSLLAGDEQFF. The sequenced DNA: TGTGCCAGCAGCTTATTAGCGGGAGATGAGCAGTTCTTC.